This is a list of T cell receptor beta chains from one sample in a study of Graves' ophthalmopathy and Graves' hyperthyroidism. TCRdb re-derived calls from the multiplex PCR reads in MiXCR, one entry per CDR3 protein. The repertoire holds under 350,000 distinct CDR3 sequences, with roughly a sixth as singletons. Sample: peripheral blood. These receptors were collected from an adult man with Graves' ophthalmopathy. The CDR3 runs from the conserved cysteine through the conserved F or W. D genes are given only for firm matches. The size field is filled for only some rows; it gives once, few, many or a size class.

TRBJ1-1	TRBV6-5	TRBD1	many	CASSFAGGLTNTEAFF
TRBJ2-7	TRBV27	NA	NA	CASSSRPYEQYF
TRBJ1-1	TRBV7-2	NA	many	CASSPRTRNTEAFF
TRBJ1-2	TRBV6-1	NA	many	CASRGTTGAVAGGYTF
TRBJ2-5	TRBV28	NA	many	CASSLWAGAFQETQYF
TRBJ2-5	TRBV29-1	TRBD2	NA	CSVTKGLAQETQYF
TRBJ1-6	TRBV20-1	NA	many	CSAGDANSPLHF
TRBJ1-5	TRBV6-2/TRBV6-3	NA	many	CASSPWQIGNQPQHF
TRBJ2-7	TRBV24-1	TRBD1	many	CAILGQGAVYEQYF
TRBJ2-5	TRBV10-3	NA	many	CAISEGPQGPQETQYF
TRBJ1-5	TRBV2	NA	many	CASSERGFSGIHQPQHF
TRBJ2-7	TRBV6-5	TRBD1	many	CASSTAGTGKLYEQYF
TRBJ2-7	TRBV20-1	NA	many	CSAQKQGYEQYF
TRBJ1-2	TRBV6-1	TRBD1	NA	CASSPGQGTNYGYTF
TRBJ1-1	TRBV6-2/TRBV6-3	NA	NA	CAIKILIREAFF
TRBJ1-3	TRBV12-3/TRBV12-4	NA	NA	CASSYYQSGNTIYF
TRBJ2-5	TRBV6-2/TRBV6-3	TRBD1	many	CASSTGTGGPETQYF
TRBJ1-2	TRBV20-1	TRBD1	many	CSAPGTAHAYGYTF
TRBJ2-5	TRBV12-3/TRBV12-4	TRBD1	NA	CASRSGQGYTYF
TRBJ1-5	TRBV6-4	NA	NA	CASSNPPPGNQPQHF
TRBJ2-1	TRBV2	TRBD2	NA	CASSESGLAGVGSYNEQFF
TRBJ1-5	TRBV27	NA	many	CASSLSGDNQPQHF
TRBJ1-2	TRBV14	NA	many	CASSQDRSVYGYTF
TRBJ2-2	TRBV12-3/TRBV12-4	NA	NA	CASRHGGTGGELFF
TRBJ2-7	TRBV6-5	TRBD2	many	CASSYSGLAGEGEQYF
TRBJ1-1	TRBV12-3/TRBV12-4	NA	many	CASSFPFRGAGTEAFF
TRBJ2-7	TRBV29-1	TRBD1	many	CSVEVTGVQPVVGEQYF
TRBJ2-5	TRBV28	TRBD2	few	CASSTFIREGQETQYF
TRBJ2-7	TRBV20-1	TRBD2	NA	CSAISPGLSYEQYF
TRBJ1-2	TRBV6-5	NA	many	CASSYPGAYGYTF
TRBJ2-7	TRBV20-1	NA	many	CSARASRTPTHEQYF
TRBJ2-7	TRBV11-2	TRBD1	many	CASSRGQGFPPYEQYF
TRBJ2-7	TRBV4-3	TRBD2	NA	CASSQEASGTYEQYF
TRBJ2-7	TRBV28	TRBD1	many	CASSSAGTGHHEQYF
TRBJ1-3	TRBV2	NA	many	CASSQGPRSGNTIYF
TRBJ1-5	TRBV30	NA	many	CAWNPDRNQPQHF
TRBJ2-7	TRBV7-2	NA	many	CASSLVVGSGYEQYF
TRBJ1-2	TRBV4-1	NA	many	CASSHDRVTNYGYTF
TRBJ1-6	TRBV6-5	NA	many	CASSSFGVKNSPLHF
TRBJ2-6	TRBV20-1	NA	many	CSASGEMGANVLTF
TRBJ1-5	TRBV3-1	NA	many	CASSQDWGAHQPQHF
TRBJ2-2	TRBV6-2/TRBV6-3	TRBD1	many	CASTRGPGELFF
TRBJ1-5	TRBV28	TRBD1	many	CASSFGTGKFWHF
TRBJ2-7	TRBV11-2	TRBD1	many	CASSFGTGNYEQYF
TRBJ1-6	TRBV6-1	NA	NA	CASSATAAPNSPLHF
TRBJ2-5	TRBV10-3	TRBD2	many	CAIRAGLAGGPETQYF
TRBJ2-4	TRBV2	TRBD2	many	CASNGQQGRVWYF